The 29 T cell receptor beta chains below were found in one sample sequenced in a study of regulatory T cells in long-lasting Graves disease. Libraries of TCR beta came from iRepertoire HTBI primers plus Arm-PCR of CDR3 regions. TCRdb passed the multiplex PCR reads through MiXCR, listing each CDR3 protein once. The sample comprises more than 350,000 distinct CDR3 sequences, around 14% of which are singletons, and approximately 15% rests with the top ten. Time point meaning: newly diagnosed GD, antithyroid drugs for less than 3 months. PBMC RNA served as the TCR library source. The same data also contributed to another study, on T cells in Graves' hyperthyroidism and ophthalmopathy.

Sequenced material: peripheral blood mononuclear cells (PBMCs), taken at new diagnosis, from a patient treated with antithyroid drugs. The receptors were gathered from a woman in her thirties with Graves disease.

This chain connects TRBV3-1 to TRBJ1-6, with D unclear. The germline gives CDR1 LGHDT, CDR2 YNNKEL (reference sequence). This CDR3 is 17 amino acids long. V lost 1 base, J lost 5 bases, and 15 bases lay in between. For the CDR3, the DNA is TGTGCCAGCAGCCAAGCGAAAAAAGGGATCAATAATTCACCCCTCCACTTT. It translates to CASSQAKKGINNSPLHF. Using reference TRBV3-1 and TRBJ1-6 for the parts outside the CDR3, the full variable domain is DTAVSQTPKYLVTQMGNDKSIKCEQNLGHDTMYWYKQDSKKFLKIMFSYNNKELIINETVPNRFSPKSPDKAHLNLHINSLELGDSAVYFCASSQAKKGINNSPLHFGNGTRLTVT.

This clonotype was seen repeatedly, ten times or more. V usage is TRBV7-2 and J usage is TRBJ2-7; weak D call: TRBD2 (6 bases). Germline loops: CDR1 SGHTA, CDR2 FQGNSA. Trimming pared 5 bases from V and 0 bases from J, leaving 17 bases between. This CDR3 is 16 amino acids long. CDR3 sequence (DNA): TGTGCCAGCAGCCCCGGACGACTAGTAAGCTCCTACGAGCAGTACTTC. Residues: CASSPGRLVSSYEQYF.

The chain is built from TRBV6-5 and TRBJ2-3; 15 bases align to TRBD2. V shed 0 bases, J shed 4 bases, and the junction held 5 bases outside the gene matches. This CDR3 has 18 residues. From germline, CDR1 is MNHEY and CDR2 SVGAGI. Written as DNA, the CDR3 is TGTGCCAGCAGTTACTCGCCTGGACTAGCGGGAGGGCCAGATACGCAGTATTTT. As protein: CASSYSPGLAGGPDTQYF.

The chain carries TRBV14 and TRBJ2-5, with 9 nucleotides matching TRBD1. Germline lookup yields CDR1 SGHDN and CDR2 FVKESK. V trimming: 5 bases; J trimming: 3 bases; junction bases outside the gene matches: 4. This CDR3 spans 14 amino acids. The CDR3 spells CASSGTGTKETQYF. Written as DNA, the CDR3 is TGTGCCAGCAGCGGGACAGGGACAAAAGAGACCCAGTACTTC.

This clonotype has only a few counts. This chain connects TRBV6-1 to TRBJ2-1; D possibly matches TRBD1 or TRBD2 (5 bases each). This CDR3 has 10 residues. The V end was cut by 11 bases, the J end by 10 bases, with 12 bases between. Germline CDR1 reads MNHNS; CDR2 reads SASEGT. The CDR3: CAGAWEEQFF. CDR3 coding DNA: TGTGCCGGGGCCTGGGAGGAGCAGTTCTTC.

This clonotype was observed at least ten times. The CDR3 spells CASSLEQGKETQYF. The CDR3 DNA sequence: TGCGCCAGCAGCTTGGAACAGGGGAAAGAGACCCAGTACTTC. The genes are TRBV5-1 and TRBJ2-5; 7 bases line up with TRBD1. Trimming took 0 bases from V and 3 from J; bases not matched to a gene: 2. This CDR3 is built from 14 residues. CDR1 is SGHRS, CDR2 YFSETQ, per germline.

There are a few counts of this clonotype. A much bigger clone sits one base away, suggesting this may be a read error. The chain carries TRBV14 and TRBJ2-3; D gene uncertain. Germline V gives CDR1 SGHDN, CDR2 FVKESK. The CDR3 is 16 amino acids. V dropped 1 base and J dropped 2 bases, with 13 bases sitting between them. The CDR3 DNA reads as TGTGCCAGCAGCCAAGCTGTTGGTTGGCCCACAGATACGCAGTATTTT. Translating it yields CASSQAVGWPTDTQYF.

This clonotype has only a few counts. This chain joins TRBV12-3 or TRBV12-4 and TRBJ1-4; 7 bases line up with TRBD1. Trimming at V came to 5 bases and at J to 4 bases, leaving 10 bases not matched to a gene. The CDR3 runs to 16 residues. The CDR3 spells CASSPGGQVFNEKLFF. The CDR3 bases are TGTGCCAGCAGTCCAGGCGGACAGGTCTTTAATGAAAAACTGTTTTTT.

This clonotype showed up many times. The chain carries TRBV20-1 and TRBJ2-1; 10 positions match TRBD2. The germline gives CDR1 DFQATT, CDR2 SNEGSKA (reference sequence). This CDR3 contains 13 residues. After removal of 5 bases from V and 7 bases from J, the junction contained 5 bases not matched to a gene. CDR3 sequence reads: CSALFSGRNEQFF. As DNA, the CDR3 is TGCAGTGCTCTATTTAGCGGGAGGAATGAGCAGTTCTTC.

There are many counts of this clonotype. The chain has TRBV12-3 or TRBV12-4 and TRBJ2-1; no clear D gene. The CDR3 contains 13 residues. Trimming took 4 bases from V and 3 from J, leaving 7 bases between them. This CDR3 reads CASSSRLYNEQFF. CDR3 bases: TGTGCCAGCAGTTCCCGGCTCTACAATGAGCAGTTCTTC.

Details on this clonotype: This could be a read error, since a much larger clone is one nucleotide away. V and J are TRBV27 and TRBJ2-3, with D maybe TRBD2 (6 bases). Germline V gives CDR1 MNHEY, CDR2 SMNVEV (reference sequence). There are 14 residues in the CDR3. CDR3 amino acids: CAGSYAGNPDTQYF. CDR3 in DNA: TGTGCCGGCAGTTACGCGGGAAATCCAGATACGCAGTATTTT.

The chain carries TRBV15 and TRBJ2-3; TRBD2 aligns across 13 bases. This CDR3 contains 18 residues. The germline V gene encodes CDR1 LNHNV and CDR2 YYDKDF (reference sequence). With 2 bases clipped from V and 0 bases from J, the junction kept 5 bases outside the gene matches. CDR3 loop: CATSRSGTSGISTDTQYF. In nucleotides, the CDR3 is TGTGCCACCAGCAGATCCGGGACTAGCGGGATTAGCACAGATACGCAGTATTTT.

Details on this clonotype: A much larger clone lies one base from this, so it may be a read error. The J gene is TRBJ2-7, the V gene TRBV3-1, with TRBD2 matching 11 bases. This CDR3 has 15 residues. CDR1 LGHDT and CDR2 YNNKEL come from the germline V gene (reference sequence). Trimming at V came to 6 bases and at J to 2 bases, leaving 6 bases not matched to a gene. The DNA of the CDR3 is TGTGCCAGCAGACGCGGGACTAGCGGAGCCTACGAGCAGTACTTC. Translation gives CASRRGTSGAYEQYF.

Turning to this clonotype: Possible read error: a much larger clone is one base away. The CDR3 nucleotides read TGTGCCGGCAGCCCCGTGAAGACTAGCGGCGTCACCGGGGAGCTGTTTTTT. Its translation: CAGSPVKTSGVTGELFF. The gene calls are TRBV7-3 and TRBJ2-2, with TRBD2 matching 9 bases. The CDR3 contains 17 residues. CDR1 and CDR2 (germline): SGHTA, FQGTGA.

This clonotype was observed a few times. CDR3 in amino acids: CAISAQMAGTYNEQFF. The CDR3 coding sequence is TGTGCCATCAGTGCGCAAATGGCGGGAACTTACAATGAGCAGTTCTTC. V is TRBV10-3 and J is TRBJ2-1, with a tentative D call TRBD2 (6 bases). Germline V gene data show CDR1 as ENHRY and CDR2 as SYGVKD. Trimming stripped 4 bases from V and 4 bases from J, with 17 bases between. CDR3 length: 16 amino acids.

V is TRBV2 and J is TRBJ1-2, with 9 bases that match TRBD1. Germline lookup yields CDR1 SNHLY and CDR2 FYNNEI. V lost 5 bases and J lost 10; bases outside the gene matches: 17. This CDR3 has 16 residues. CDR3 in amino acids: CASSPHTSGTGLVYTF. In nucleotides, the CDR3 is TGTGCCAGCAGTCCGCACACGTCCGGGACAGGGCTTGTCTACACCTTC.

In this sample, this clonotype turned up many times. The V call is TRBV6-1, the J call TRBJ2-7, with 7 nucleotides matching TRBD1. Germline values: CDR1 MNHNS, CDR2 SASEGT. This CDR3 spans 14 amino acids. The J segment lost 3 bases and the V segment lost 0 bases, leaving 2 bases of the junction unmatched. For the CDR3, the DNA is TGTGCCAGCAGTGAAGCGACAGGGTTCTACGAGCAGTACTTC. The encoded protein is CASSEATGFYEQYF.

This clonotype was counted at least ten times. The chain combines TRBV12-3 or TRBV12-4 with TRBJ2-1, with 8 nucleotides matching TRBD2. V gave up 6 bases and J gave up 8 bases; unmatched junction bases: 15. The CDR3 extends over 16 amino acids. The CDR3 coding sequence is TGTGCCAGCAGCGTTCCGGGGACTAGGGTATGGGATGAGCAGTTCTTC. Amino acid sequence: CASSVPGTRVWDEQFF.

This clonotype was detected a few times. The chain has TRBV4-2 and TRBJ2-7; 13 bases line up with TRBD2. J was trimmed by 2 bases and V by 4 bases; bases with no gene match: 5. Germline V gene sequence: CDR1 LGHNA, CDR2 YNFKEQ. The CDR3 loop spans 16 amino acids. CDR3 nucleotides: TGTGCCAGCAGCCGCGGACTAGCGGGAGACGCCTACGAGCAGTACTTC. This codes for CASSRGLAGDAYEQYF.

This clonotype was picked up many times. The genes are TRBV2 and TRBJ2-7; D is undetermined. The CDR3 consists of 12 residues. Germline V gene sequence: CDR1 SNHLY, CDR2 FYNNEI. Deletions cut 2 bases from V and 4 bases from J, with 6 bases between. The CDR3 nucleotides read TGTGCCAGCAGTGAATTTCTTTACGAGCAGTACTTC. Amino acids: CASSEFLYEQYF.

This clonotype was recorded at least ten times. This rearrangement joins TRBV11-1 to TRBJ1-2; no reliable D call. CDR3 size: 13 residues. Germline loops: CDR1 SGHAT, CDR2 FQDESV (reference sequence). Trimming cost V 5 bases and J 7 bases, with 14 bases left between them. This CDR3 is CASSQEEGGGYTF. DNA for the CDR3: TGTGCCAGCAGCCAAGAGGAGGGTGGTGGCTACACCTTC.

This chain uses TRBV18 with TRBJ1-1; 7 nucleotides align to TRBD1. Germline CDR1 KGHSH, CDR2 LQKENI. The CDR3 spans 13 residues. V was pared by 8 bases and J by 10 bases, with 13 bases of the junction left unmatched. CDR3 DNA sequence: TGTGCCAGCAGCCTCGACAGGGCTGGTGGAGCTTTCTTT. Residues: CASSLDRAGGAFF.

The chain carries TRBV11-2 and TRBJ1-2; 7 positions match TRBD1. Germline loops: CDR1 SGHAT, CDR2 FQNNGV. V was clipped by 3 bases and J by 2 bases; unmatched bases: 6. The CDR3 sequence is 15 residues long. The CDR3 DNA reads TGTGCCAGCAGCTTGGAGGGGGCCGTGAACTATGGCTACACCTTC. This encodes CASSLEGAVNYGYTF.

The J gene is TRBJ2-3, the V gene TRBV6-2 or TRBV6-3; 10 nucleotides match TRBD2. The CDR3 runs 16 residues. Germline values: CDR1 MNHEY, CDR2 SVGEGT. V gave up 2 bases and J gave up 0 bases; unmatched junction bases: 2. The CDR3 nucleotides are TGTGCCAGCAGTTACCCGACTAGCGGGAGCACAGATACGCAGTATTTT. It translates to CASSYPTSGSTDTQYF.

Comments on this clonotype: In this CDR3 the conserved last residue, phenylalanine or tryptophan, is missing, so a read error is likely. This rearrangement joins TRBV5-6 to TRBJ1-4, with a weak D call TRBD1 (5 bases). The CDR3 totals 14 residues. The V gene lost 3 bases and the J gene lost 6 bases, with 12 bases spanning the gap. CDR1 and CDR2 (germline): SGHDT, YYEEEE. CDR3 amino acids: CASSWGVGHEKLFS. The CDR3 nucleotides read TGTGCCAGCAGCTGGGGGGTAGGGCATGAAAAACTGTTTTCT.

This clonotype turned up a few times. This may arise from a read error, as a much more abundant clone is one base away. This sequence joins TRBV3-1 and TRBJ2-1; D could derive from TRBD1 or TRBD2 (6 bases each). CDR3 length equals 15 residues. V shed 5 bases and J shed 3 bases, with 14 bases lying between them. Looked up from germline, CDR1 is LGHDT and CDR2 is YNNKEL (reference sequence). CDR3 sequence (DNA): TGTGCCAGCAGCACGACAGGACTACGCTACAATGAGCAGTTCTTC. It specifies CASSTTGLRYNEQFF.

Many counts were recorded for this clonotype. The gene calls are TRBV12-3 or TRBV12-4 and TRBJ2-3; 12 nucleotides line up with TRBD2. V lost 6 bases and J lost 2; bases outside the gene matches: 3. This CDR3 has 15 amino acids. CDR3 protein: CASSRTSGDTDTQYF. Here the CDR3 DNA reads TGTGCCAGCAGCCGGACTAGCGGGGACACAGATACGCAGTATTTT.

This clonotype was seen ten or more times. This sequence joins TRBV5-1 and TRBJ1-4; a weak D match, TRBD1 (5 bases). The CDR3 is 20 amino acids. The germline CDR1 and CDR2 sequences are SGHRS and YFSETQ. V lost 4 bases, J lost 0 bases, and 25 bases lay in between. CDR3 protein: CASSPSFGGVTASTNEKLFF. CDR3 nucleotide sequence: TGCGCCAGCAGCCCCTCGTTCGGGGGGGTAACAGCGTCAACTAATGAAAAACTGTTTTTT.

The chain carries TRBV9 and TRBJ1-5, with D unclear. This CDR3 region has 15 residues. V was cut by 3 bases and J by 1 base, with 11 bases left in between. Germline CDR1 SGDLS, CDR2 YYNGEE. For the CDR3, the DNA is TGTGCCAGCAGCGGGGGAGGGCCAAGCAATCAGCCCCAGCATTTT. Protein: CASSGGGPSNQPQHF.